The rows below give T cell receptor beta chains drawn from one sample of a study of cytomegalovirus exposure and HLA in healthy donors. Method: immunoSEQ multiplex PCR; TCRdb's copy keeps in-frame clones and lacks some. The table for this sample gives about 150,000 clones. Source material: PBMCs. Receptors were obtained from a woman in her fifties or sixties in good health and CMV-seronegative. Each CDR3 is given with its conserved first and last residue. D genes are given only for firm matches.

TRBJ2-1,TRBV18,.,CASSRHPRDEQFF,TGTGCCAGCTCTCGACACCCGAGGGATGAGCAGTTCTTC
TRBJ2-7,TRBV7-9,.,CASSSPIGVIDEQYF,TGTGCCAGCAGCTCCCCAATAGGGGTTATAGACGAGCAGTACTTC
TRBJ1-2,TRBV19,TRBD1,CASTILTGFGYGYTF,TGTGCCAGTACCATCTTGACAGGGTTTGGCTATGGCTACACCTTC
TRBJ1-2,TRBV7-2,.,CASSLSQTVVEGYTF,TGTGCCAGCAGCTTAAGCCAGACAGTGGTAGAGGGCTACACCTTC
TRBJ1-4,TRBV6-6,TRBD1,CASSPQGGNEKLFF,TGTGCCAGCAGTCCACAGGGGGGGAATGAAAAACTGTTTTTT
TRBJ1-1,TRBV18,.,CASSKGGDTEAFF,TGTGCCAGCTCAAAAGGGGGGGACACTGAAGCTTTCTTT
TRBJ2-7,TRBV4-2,.,CASSFGGGGSYEQYF,TGTGCCAGCAGCTTTGGGGGAGGGGGATCCTACGAGCAGTACTTC
TRBJ2-7,TRBV7-3,TRBD2,CASSATGGGHEQYF,TGTGCCAGCAGCGCCACGGGGGGGGGCCACGAGCAGTACTTC
TRBJ2-1,TRBV6-4,.,CASRSGPSSYNEQFF,TGTGCCAGCAGATCGGGTCCGAGCTCCTACAATGAGCAGTTCTTC
TRBJ2-7,TRBV11-2,.,CASSLGGGGSYEQYF,TGTGCCAGCAGCTTAGGAGGGGGTGGCTCCTACGAGCAGTACTTC
TRBJ2-3,TRBV2,TRBD2,CASRPGLAGKDTQYF,TGTGCCAGCAGGCCGGGACTAGCGGGAAAAGATACGCAGTATTTT
TRBJ1-5,TRBV2,.,CASTREASNQPQHF,TGTGCCAGCACCCGGGAGGCGAGCAATCAGCCCCAGCATTTT
TRBJ2-1,TRBV7-3,TRBD2,CASSMTSGSSYNEQFF,TGTGCCAGCAGCATGACTAGCGGGAGCTCCTACAATGAGCAGTTCTTC
TRBJ2-5,TRBV5-6,.,CASSLQALGTQYF,TGTGCCAGCAGCTTGCAGGCCCTTGGGACCCAGTACTTC
TRBJ1-4,TRBV12-5,.,CASGPGVAVEKLFF,TGTGCTAGTGGTCCCGGGGTCGCCGTTGAAAAACTGTTTTTT
TRBJ2-5,TRBV7-9,.,CASRQEETQYF,TGTGCCTCCAGACAAGAAGAGACCCAGTACTTC
TRBJ2-5,TRBV19,TRBD2,CASSAETSAVQETQYF,TGTGCCAGTAGTGCCGAGACTAGCGCCGTTCAAGAGACCCAGTACTTC
TRBJ2-5,TRBV7-8,.,CASSFQRETQYF,TGTGCCAGCAGCTTTCAACGGGAGACCCAGTACTTC
TRBJ1-5,TRBV18,.,CASSHRDNQPQHF,TGTGCCAGCTCACACAGGGACAATCAGCCCCAGCATTTT
TRBJ2-7,TRBV7-9,.,CASSLVPYEQYF,TGTGCCAGCAGCTTAGTCCCTTACGAGCAGTACTTC
TRBJ2-5,TRBV7-9,TRBD2,CASSPKGLATQETQYF,TGTGCCAGCAGCCCAAAGGGACTAGCGACTCAAGAGACCCAGTACTTC
TRBJ1-4,TRBV11-2,.,CASSLGGSLNEKLFF,TGTGCCAGCAGCTTAGGTGGCAGTTTAAATGAAAAACTGTTTTTT
TRBJ2-1,TRBV7-3,TRBD2,CASSVSGVSYNEQFF,TGTGCCAGCAGCGTTAGCGGGGTCTCCTACAATGAGCAGTTCTTC
TRBJ2-5,TRBV9,TRBD2,CASSVSGLAEEGEPWGTQYF,TGTGCCAGCAGCGTTTCGGGACTAGCGGAGGAGGGGGAGCCTTGGGGGACCCAGTACTTC
TRBJ1-4,TRBV5-1,.,CASSLQSGDEKLFF,TGCGCCAGCAGCTTGCAGTCGGGTGACGAAAAACTGTTTTTT
TRBJ1-1,TRBV6-5,TRBD1,CASSYWDRNTEAFF,TGTGCCAGCAGTTACTGGGACAGGAACACTGAAGCTTTCTTT
TRBJ1-1,TRBV19,TRBD1,CASRTGGTEAFF,TGTGCCAGTAGGACAGGGGGCACTGAAGCTTTCTTT
TRBJ2-7,TRBV5-4,.,CASSSSGTYEQYF,TGTGCCAGCAGCTCCTCCGGGACCTACGAGCAGTACTTC
TRBJ2-2,TRBV7-9,.,CASSTFRQGGNTGELFF,TGTGCCAGCAGCACTTTCCGGCAAGGGGGGAACACCGGGGAGCTGTTTTTT
TRBJ2-2,TRBV30,TRBD2,CAWRWGGRGTGELFF,TGTGCCTGGAGGTGGGGGGGTAGAGGCACCGGGGAGCTGTTTTTT
TRBJ2-5,TRBV7-9,TRBD1,CASSLAGTEETQYF,TGTGCCAGCAGCTTAGCGGGGACAGAAGAGACCCAGTACTTC
TRBJ1-5,TRBV4-1,TRBD1,CASSLSDRGGQPQHF,TGCGCCAGCAGCCTCTCGGACAGGGGAGGTCAGCCCCAGCATTTT
TRBJ1-3,TRBV4-1,TRBD1,CASSQEDRGGGNTIYF,TGCGCCAGCAGCCAAGAAGACAGGGGTGGGGGAAACACCATATATTTT
TRBJ1-1,TRBV5-1,.,CASSPSGGTEAFF,TGCGCCAGCAGCCCTTCCGGGGGCACTGAAGCTTTCTTT
TRBJ2-5,TRBV7-2,TRBD2,CASSLAGSGGLYF,TGTGCCAGCAGCTTAGCTGGTAGCGGGGGGTTATACTTC
TRBJ1-6,TRBV4-1,.,CASSQLGQGVNSPLHF,TGCGCCAGCAGCCAGTTGGGGCAGGGTGTAAATTCACCCCTCCACTTT
TRBJ2-2,TRBV5-8,TRBD1,CASSNPNRGQTGELFF,TGTGCCAGCAGCAACCCTAACAGGGGGCAAACCGGGGAGCTGTTTTTT
TRBJ1-2,TRBV7-9,TRBD1,CANGQGSHYTF,TGTGCCAATGGACAGGGGTCCCACTACACCTTC
TRBJ1-4,TRBV6-1,TRBD1,CASSVSTGANEKLFF,TGTGCCAGCAGTGTCTCGACAGGGGCAAATGAAAAACTGTTTTTT
TRBJ2-7,TRBV2,TRBD2,CASTERGVWSEQYF,TGTGCCAGCACTGAGCGGGGGGTTTGGAGCGAGCAGTACTTC
TRBJ2-7,TRBV10-3,.,CAISEEDEQYF,TGTGCCATCAGTGAAGAGGACGAGCAGTACTTC
TRBJ2-2,TRBV12-5,.,CASGLAYTGELFF,TGTGCTAGTGGTTTGGCTTACACCGGGGAGCTGTTTTTT
TRBJ2-2,TRBV7-8,.,CASSLGGTGELFF,TGTGCCAGCAGCTTAGGAGGGACCGGGGAGCTGTTTTTT
TRBJ2-5,TRBV13,.,CASSYGSAQETQYF,TGTGCCAGCAGCTACGGGTCAGCCCAAGAGACCCAGTACTTC
TRBJ2-2,TRBV5-1,TRBD1,CASSLRTGSNTGELFF,TGCGCCAGCAGCCTACGGACAGGGTCGAACACCGGGGAGCTGTTTTTT
TRBJ1-2,TRBV19,TRBD1,CASSLPLGQGAGYGYTF,TGTGCCAGTAGTCTCCCCCTGGGACAGGGGGCCGGCTATGGCTACACCTTC
TRBJ2-3,TRBV7-3,TRBD2,CASSLTGEGDTQYF,TGTGCCAGCAGCTTAACAGGGGAGGGGGATACGCAGTATTTT
TRBJ2-1,TRBV11-3,.,CASSPGDSYNEQFF,TGTGCCAGCAGCCCAGGGGACTCCTACAATGAGCAGTTCTTC
TRBJ2-5,TRBV28,.,CASSLIAGFETQYF,TGTGCCAGCAGTTTGATCGCAGGTTTCGAGACCCAGTACTTC
TRBJ1-5,TRBV2,TRBD1,CASSEDRGSGQPQHF,TGTGCCAGCAGTGAAGACAGGGGGTCGGGACAGCCCCAGCATTTT
TRBJ2-7,TRBV11-1,.,CASSLGRVYEQYF,TGTGCCAGCAGCTTGGGCAGGGTCTACGAGCAGTACTTC
TRBJ2-7,TRBV7-9,.,CASSGRGNYEQYF,TGTGCCAGCAGCGGTCGGGGGAACTACGAGCAGTACTTC
TRBJ1-5,TRBV30,TRBD1,CAWGGQGAQGQPQHF,TGTGCCTGGGGGGGACAGGGGGCGCAGGGCCAGCCCCAGCATTTT
TRBJ2-7,TRBV11-2,.,CASSSNRGPSGKHYEQYF,TGTGCCAGCAGCTCGAACAGGGGGCCTAGCGGGAAGCACTACGAGCAGTACTTC
TRBJ2-1,TRBV30,.,CAWSKSSYNEQFF,TGTGCCTGGAGCAAGAGCTCCTACAATGAGCAGTTCTTC
TRBJ2-5,TRBV5-1,.,CASSLAPQETQYF,TGCGCCAGCAGCTTGGCCCCACAAGAGACCCAGTACTTC
TRBJ1-1,TRBV6-6,TRBD1,CASRAGQGNTEAFF,TGTGCCAGCAGAGCGGGACAGGGGAACACTGAAGCTTTCTTT
TRBJ2-3,TRBV19,TRBD2,CASSGLPSKEAGVMSTDTQYF,TGTGCCAGTAGTGGACTTCCCTCCAAGGAAGCGGGAGTGATGAGCACAGATACGCAGTATTTT
TRBJ2-7,TRBV5-1,TRBD1,CASSPNAGTESYEQYF,TGCGCCAGCAGCCCTAATGCCGGGACAGAATCCTACGAGCAGTACTTC